One and the same sample provided the 30 T cell receptor beta chains below, sequenced in a study of response to subunit inactivated influenza vaccine. TCRdb analysed the RT-PCR reads with MiXCR anew, one entry per CDR3 protein. The table records more than 500,000 distinct CDR3 sequences, about 11% of them present only once. A further study also used this sample, focusing on T cells expressing NK-cell markers. This second study says: The TCR beta cDNA came from 5'RACE template switching with UMIs.

Sample: PBMCs from blood, taken on the day of vaccination. All receptors derive from a man in his forties or fifties who received an inactivated influenza vaccine.

A few counts support this clonotype. The CDR3 is CASSLGWIDYGYTF. For the CDR3, the DNA is TGCGCCAGCAGCCTTGGCTGGATAGACTATGGCTACACCTTC. V and J are TRBV5-1 and TRBJ1-2; D is ambiguous. CDR3 length equals 14 residues. Germline CDR1 is SGHRS and CDR2 is YFSETQ. V was clipped by 4 bases and J by 3 bases, with 13 bases between them.

This rearrangement joins TRBV7-6 to TRBJ1-2, with no clear D. Germline V gene data show CDR1 as SGHVS and CDR2 as FNYEAQ. V gave up 1 base and J gave up 8 bases, with 17 bases separating them. The CDR3 is 15 amino acids. The chain's CDR3 is CASSLDPGRVWGYTF. The CDR3 DNA reads TGTGCCAGCAGCTTAGATCCCGGACGGGTCTGGGGCTACACCTTC.

The rearrangement joins TRBV11-2 to TRBJ2-3; 11 positions agree with TRBD2. CDR1 is SGHAT, CDR2 FQNNGV, per germline. J gave up 7 bases and V 0 bases, and 9 bases lay outside the gene matches. This CDR3 spans 17 amino acids. CDR3 coding DNA: TGTGCCAGCAGCTTAGAACTAGCGGGAGAGTCTTTGAATACGCAGTATTTT. Encoded protein: CASSLELAGESLNTQYF.

The chain uses TRBV12-3 or TRBV12-4 and TRBJ1-5; 9 nucleotides align to TRBD1. This CDR3 contains 15 residues. The junction had 7 bases not matched to a gene; V was cut back by 4 bases and J by 6 bases. CDR3 coding DNA: TGTGCCAGCAGTTACCAGACAGGGGGAGTTCAGCCCCAGCATTTT. Translated, it gives CASSYQTGGVQPQHF.

The chain combines TRBV7-9 with TRBJ2-1; the D is unclear. The V gene lost 1 base and the J gene lost 8 bases, with 6 bases spanning the gap. The CDR3 is 12 residues long. Germline lookup yields CDR1 SEHNR and CDR2 FQNEAQ (reference sequence). CDR3 in amino acids: CASSLGHDEQFF. DNA of the CDR3: TGTGCCAGCAGCTTAGGGCACGATGAGCAGTTCTTC.

This chain uses TRBV20-1 with TRBJ2-5, with D possibly matching TRBD2 (6 bases). CDR1 and CDR2 (germline): DFQATT, SNEGSKA (reference sequence). With 1 base removed from V and 2 bases from J, the gap between germline ends came to 17 bases. This CDR3 contains 16 residues. The CDR3, as DNA: TGCAGTGCTAGAGGAGTCCCATCGGGAGTTCAAGAGACCCAGTACTTC. It encodes CSARGVPSGVQETQYF.

This clonotype has a handful of counts. V and J are TRBV20-1 and TRBJ1-5, with 7 bases aligning to TRBD1. The CDR3 is made up of 15 amino acids. V gave up 2 bases and J gave up 7 bases; unmatched junction bases: 11. The germline V gene encodes CDR1 DFQATT and CDR2 SNEGSKA (reference sequence). This CDR3 reads CSARSDRIILQPQHF. In DNA form, the CDR3 reads TGCAGTGCTAGATCGGACAGGATAATTCTGCAGCCCCAGCATTTT.

This clonotype has only a few counts. This rearrangement joins TRBV2 to TRBJ2-7; D remains ambiguous. Trimming took off 7 bases at V and 6 bases at J, with 13 bases between the two ends. This CDR3 has 12 amino acids. Germline V lookup: CDR1 SNHLY, CDR2 FYNNEI. The CDR3: CASMPYGAEQYF. The CDR3 nucleotides are TGTGCCAGCATGCCCTACGGAGCCGAGCAGTACTTC.

The chain has TRBV7-6 and TRBJ1-6; D gene ambiguous. Looked up from germline, CDR1 is SGHVS and CDR2 is FNYEAQ. The CDR3 has 15 residues. Between the trimmed V and J ends, which lost 5 bases and 5 bases, there was a span of 13 bases. CDR3 in DNA: TGTGCCAGCAGCCCCGCGCACCCGGATAATTCACCCCTCCACTTT. It specifies CASSPAHPDNSPLHF.

This clonotype has a count of ten or more. The chain recombines TRBV28 with TRBJ2-7, with a tentative D call TRBD2 (6 bases). The CDR3 is 15 amino acids. CDR1 and CDR2 (germline): MDHEN, SYDVKM. Trimming took 5 bases from V and 0 from J, leaving 14 bases between them. CDR3: CASSGGSSPSYEQYF. The CDR3 DNA follows: TGTGCCAGCAGTGGGGGGAGCTCCCCCTCCTACGAGCAGTACTTC.

This clonotype was counted only a few times. The V gene is TRBV6-5, the J gene TRBJ1-1; TRBD1 might be the D (5 bases). Trimming left V 2 bases short and J 6 bases short, with 16 bases between. Per the germline V gene, CDR1 is MNHEY and CDR2 is SVGAGI. This CDR3 is 15 amino acids long. CDR3 coding DNA: TGTGCCAGCAGTTACGGGGGAAGGGCGGGTGCTGAAGCTTTCTTT. Its translation is CASSYGGRAGAEAFF.

In this sample, this clonotype turned up a few times. The rearrangement uses TRBV27 and TRBJ2-1, with D perhaps assigned TRBD1 or TRBD2 (6 bases each). The CDR3 is 17 amino acids. From germline, CDR1 is MNHEY and CDR2 SMNVEV (reference sequence). Trimming left V 0 bases short and J 7 bases short, with 19 bases between. CDR3 DNA: TGTGCCAGCAGTTTATCCAATAGGGGGGAGAGGAGGAATGAGCAGTTCTTC. The encoded protein is CASSLSNRGERRNEQFF.

This chain links TRBV4-3 with TRBJ2-1; the match to TRBD2 covers 8 bases. The CDR3 loop spans 17 amino acids. V gave up 3 bases and J gave up 0 bases; unmatched junction bases: 7. Germline V lookup: CDR1 LGHNA, CDR2 YSLEER. The DNA of the CDR3 is TGCGCCAGCAGCCAGTCGACTAGCGCCTTCTCCTACAATGAGCAGTTCTTC. It encodes CASSQSTSAFSYNEQFF.

In this sample, this clonotype turned up a few times. The CDR3 protein is CASSQGLVRSDTQYF. The DNA for the CDR3 is TGCGCCAGCAGCCAAGGGCTAGTTCGCTCAGATACGCAGTATTTT. The gene calls are TRBV4-3 and TRBJ2-3; D is undetermined. The V end was cut by 1 base, the J end by 4 bases, with 12 bases between. In germline, CDR1 is LGHNA, CDR2 YSLEER. The CDR3 totals 15 residues.

The chain carries TRBV2 and TRBJ1-2; no definite D call. V shed 3 bases and J shed 0 bases, with 8 bases lying between them. CDR3 length: 14 amino acids. Germline lookup yields CDR1 SNHLY and CDR2 FYNNEI. The CDR3 coding sequence is TGTGCCAGCAGTGAGACACCAGCTAACTATGGCTACACCTTC. Translation gives CASSETPANYGYTF.

This clonotype has a handful of counts. V usage is TRBV11-3 and J usage is TRBJ2-3, with D hard to call. The germline CDR1 and CDR2 sequences are SGHNT and YENEEA. Trimming removed 5 bases from V and 6 bases from J, with 15 bases in between. The CDR3 is made up of 14 amino acids. CDR3 sequence reads: CASSLVANSDTQYF. CDR3 bases: TGTGCCAGCAGCCTCGTGGCCAATAGCGATACGCAGTATTTT.

The chain has TRBV6-1 and TRBJ2-1; TRBD2 matches 12 bases. This CDR3 is built from 15 residues. Germline CDR1 reads MNHNS; CDR2 reads SASEGT. Trimming cost V 6 bases and J 7 bases; bases outside gene matches: 7. The CDR3 is CASRPSGGAGNEQFF. In nucleotides, the CDR3 is TGTGCCAGCAGACCTAGCGGGGGGGCTGGGAATGAGCAGTTCTTC.

The V and J genes are TRBV12-3 or TRBV12-4 and TRBJ2-1; TRBD2 might be the D (5 bases). The CDR3 runs to 13 residues. CDR3 residues: CAAGRDSYNEQFF. Written as DNA, the CDR3 is TGTGCGGCTGGCCGGGACTCCTACAATGAGCAGTTCTTC.

This clonotype occurred a few times. The rearrangement links TRBV20-1 to TRBJ2-5, with TRBD2 matching 11 bases. CDR1 and CDR2 (germline): DFQATT, SNEGSKA (reference sequence). The CDR3 covers 15 residues. With V trimmed by 3 bases and J by 4 bases, 7 bases remained unmatched. CDR3: CSASLLAGGGETQYF. The CDR3 DNA sequence: TGCAGTGCTAGCCTTCTAGCGGGGGGAGGAGAGACCCAGTACTTC.

The J gene is TRBJ2-5, the V gene TRBV5-1; tentative D call: TRBD2 (6 bases). V was cut by 3 bases and J by 0 bases, with 12 bases left in between. Germline lookup yields CDR1 SGHRS and CDR2 YFSETQ. The CDR3 length is 15 residues. CDR3 loop: CASSSHGGYQETQYF. The CDR3 bases are TGCGCCAGCAGCTCGCACGGGGGATACCAAGAGACCCAGTACTTC.

In its sample, this clonotype was seen a few times. The gene calls are TRBV9 and TRBJ2-7, with no clear D. CDR3 length: 15 residues. Trimming removed 0 bases at V and 5 bases at J, with 15 bases between. In germline, CDR1 is SGDLS, CDR2 YYNGEE. In DNA form, the CDR3 reads TGTGCCAGCAGCGTAGCAACTGGGATGGGGAACGAGCAGTACTTC. Amino acid sequence: CASSVATGMGNEQYF.

This clonotype was detected many times. This chain joins TRBV3-1 and TRBJ2-5, with 7 bases that match TRBD2. The length of the CDR3 is 14 residues. Looked up from germline, CDR1 is LGHDT and CDR2 is YNNKEL (reference sequence). With V trimmed by 3 bases and J by 4 bases, 5 bases remained unmatched. The CDR3, as DNA: TGTGCCAGCAGCCAGGGGACTACGGGAGAGACCCAGTACTTC. As protein: CASSQGTTGETQYF.

This clonotype was found a few times. The chain joins TRBV20-1 to TRBJ1-5; 7 nucleotides line up with TRBD1. The V and J ends lost 4 bases and 6 bases, in that order; junction bases with no gene match: 6. CDR1 DFQATT and CDR2 SNEGSKA come from the germline V gene (reference sequence). The CDR3 is 13 residues long. The CDR3, as DNA: TGCAGTGCTAAGACAGGGAGGGTTCAGCCCCAGCATTTT. It specifies CSAKTGRVQPQHF.

This clonotype was picked up a small number of times. J is TRBJ2-2 and V is TRBV7-2; D might be TRBD1 or TRBD2, each matching 5 bases. Germline V lookup: CDR1 SGHTA, CDR2 FQGNSA. The CDR3 is made up of 14 amino acids. Trimming removed 5 bases at V and 6 bases at J, with 13 bases between. In DNA form, the CDR3 reads TGTGCCAGCAGCCTAAGAGGGGACGCCGGGGAGCTGTTTTTT. It yields the protein CASSLRGDAGELFF.

This clonotype was counted only a few times. The rearrangement uses TRBV7-2 and TRBJ2-1; D gene uncertain. V gave up 4 bases and J gave up 9 bases, with 7 bases separating them. Germline V gene lookup returns CDR1 SGHTA and CDR2 FQGNSA. The CDR3 is made up of 11 amino acids. The CDR3 region is CASSSMGEQFF. The CDR3, as DNA: TGTGCCAGCAGCTCCATGGGTGAGCAGTTCTTC.

This clonotype was recorded at least ten times. The chain employs TRBV5-1 and TRBJ2-3, with D unclear. Deletions cut 0 bases from V and 5 bases from J, with 7 bases between. The CDR3 spans 13 residues. Germline CDR1 and CDR2: SGHRS and YFSETQ. The CDR3: CASSLAGEDTQYF. The DNA for the CDR3 is TGCGCCAGCAGCTTGGCGGGCGAAGATACGCAGTATTTT.

In its sample, this clonotype was seen a few times. The chain employs TRBV6-2 or TRBV6-3 and TRBJ1-6; TRBD1 is a possible D gene (5 bases). CDR1 MNHEY and CDR2 SVGEGT come from the germline V gene. There are 17 residues in the CDR3. The germline V and J ends were trimmed by 6 bases and 6 bases, with 21 bases remaining between them. The CDR3 spells CASSSWRDGVTNSPLHF. The CDR3 region has the DNA TGTGCCAGCAGCTCCTGGCGGGACGGAGTAACTAATTCACCCCTCCACTTT.

This clonotype was detected a few times. The genes are TRBV20-1 and TRBJ2-3; TRBD2 agrees at 7 bases. V lost 1 base and J lost 0; bases outside the gene matches: 7. The CDR3 extends over 16 amino acids. Germline lookup yields CDR1 DFQATT and CDR2 SNEGSKA (reference sequence). The CDR3 DNA reads as TGCAGTGCTAGAGTGCTGGGGGGGGGGAGCACAGATACGCAGTATTTT. Amino acids: CSARVLGGGSTDTQYF.

This clonotype has only a few counts. The chain uses TRBV5-6 and TRBJ2-1; a possible D gene is TRBD1 (6 bases). CDR1 SGHDT and CDR2 YYEEEE come from the germline V gene. The CDR3 contains 15 residues. The V end lost 4 bases, the J end lost 2 bases, and 13 bases lay between the germline ends. The CDR3 bases are TGTGCCAGCAGCCGCAAGACAGGTCCCTACAATGAGCAGTTCTTC. Protein: CASSRKTGPYNEQFF.

V and J are TRBV5-5 and TRBJ1-1, with D perhaps TRBD1 (5 bases). The length of the CDR3 is 15 residues. V was clipped by 1 base and J by 0 bases, with 10 bases between them. Germline V gene data show CDR1 as SGHKS and CDR2 as YYEKEE (reference sequence). The CDR3 loop reads CASSLSWGVNTEAFF. CDR3 sequence (DNA): TGTGCCAGCAGCTTGTCATGGGGGGTGAACACTGAAGCTTTCTTT.